A single T cell receptor (beta chain) is shown here with its context. Its antigen is unidentified. These data belong to a study of shared clonotypes between healthy human individuals. The naive CD8 fraction comprised CD45RO-negative cells positively selected for CCR7 and excluded terminally differentiated effector memory CD45RA+ cells. Study-wide results and limits: Tissues were not sampled, only blood, and their repertoires likely differ.

Deep level was the assay's run setting. Some clones are missing from TCRdb's copy, which holds only in-frame ones; the method was immunoSEQ multiplex PCR. The sample has just over 2,000,000 clones; less than 95% are singletons. CDR1 is SNHLY, CDR2 FYNNEI, per germline. V lost 3 bases to trimming and J lost 4 bases, with 18 bases between them. The CDR3 spans 16 residues. This receptor was identified in a man younger than 35 in good health. The chain combines TRBV2 with TRBJ2-5, with D tentatively TRBD1 or TRBD2 (6 bases each). The sample taken for sequencing was naive CD8+ T cells sorted from blood. The CDR3 DNA is TGTGCCAGCAGTGATGGTTGGGGGGCCGTTGGAGAGACCCAGTACTTC. Translated, it gives CASSDGWGAVGETQYF.